These T cell receptor beta chains were read from a single sample in a study. TCRdb independently ran MiXCR on the 5' RACE reads; one entry per CDR3 protein. The sample carries about 50,000 distinct CDR3 sequences, 17% recorded once. Sequencing input: naive CD4+ T cells sorted from blood. The receptors here all came from a female donor with breast cancer. Both conserved end residues are part of each CDR3. The D gene is left open where the match is weak. Part of the rows lack a size; the others show once, few, many or a class for expanded clones.

TRBJ1-1	TRBV10-2	TRBD1	few	TGCGCCAGCAAGGACAGGGTCGGAGAAGCTTTCTTT	CASKDRVGEAFF
TRBJ2-7	TRBV5-1	TRBD1	few	TGCGCCAGCAGTCCAGGGGGCCCGGGAGAGCAGTACTTC	CASSPGGPGEQYF
TRBJ2-3	TRBV7-9	NA	NA	TGTACCAGCAGCTCGCCGAGGAAAGATACGCAGTATTTT	CTSSSPRKDTQYF
TRBJ2-3	TRBV7-6	TRBD2	NA	TGTGCCAGCAGCATAACTAGCGGGAGTTCCGCAGATACGCAGTATTTT	CASSITSGSSADTQYF
TRBJ2-7	TRBV18	NA	few	TGTGCCAGCACAACCAACCGGGACTCAGCGGCCTACGAGCAGTACTTC	CASTTNRDSAAYEQYF
TRBJ2-7	TRBV5-1	NA	NA	TGCGCCAGCAGCCCGGTCGACAGCTCCTACGAGCAGTACTTC	CASSPVDSSYEQYF
TRBJ1-2	TRBV4-1	NA	many	TGCGCCAGCAGCCAGGTTCAGAGTAACTATGGCTACACCTTC	CASSQVQSNYGYTF
TRBJ2-3	TRBV5-1	TRBD2	many	TGCGCCAGCAGCGGAACTAGCGAAGTTCTCGATACGCAGTATTTT	CASSGTSEVLDTQYF
TRBJ2-2	TRBV4-3	NA	few	TGCGCCAGCAGCCAACGGGGGGCGAGCACCGGGGAGCTGTTTTTT	CASSQRGASTGELFF
TRBJ1-1	TRBV6-2/TRBV6-3	NA	few	TGTGCCAGCACCGGAAGGAAGTCTACTGAAGCTTTCTTT	CASTGRKSTEAFF